The 11 T cell receptor beta chains listed next were all sequenced from one sample in a study of cytomegalovirus exposure and HLA in healthy donors. 13 Jbeta primers and 60 Vbeta primers were used for the PCR. The repertoire was sequenced with immunoSEQ multiplex PCR; TCRdb's copy has only in-frame clones and lacks some. The repertoire holds about 190,000 clones, with approximately 86% as singletons. The sample comprised PBMCs. The receptors stem from a woman between 18 and 30 years old in good health and CMV-seronegative.

DNA of the CDR3: TGTGCCAGCAGCTCGTGGACAGGGAGGAACACCATATATTTT. It encodes CASSSWTGRNTIYF. This chain joins TRBV5-8 and TRBJ1-3; 8 bases match TRBD1. The CDR3 contains 14 residues. V gave up 3 bases and J gave up 7 bases; unmatched junction bases: 6. CDR1 SGHTS and CDR2 YDEGEE come from the germline V gene.

The chain has TRBV6-5 and TRBJ2-5; 7 bases are shared with TRBD1. The J call is uncertain, as TRBJ2-7 better fits the DNA end. Germline V gene lookup returns CDR1 MNHEY and CDR2 SVGAGI. This CDR3 is 15 amino acids long. CDR3 nucleotide sequence: TGTGCCAGCAGTTGGACAGGCGGACAATTGGGCGAGCAGTACTTC. Residues: CASSWTGGQLGEQYF.

This clone appeared a few times. The J gene is TRBJ1-5, the V gene TRBV19; 7 bases are shared with TRBD1. J lost 7 bases, V lost 6 bases, and 12 bases had no gene match. Per germline, CDR1 LNHDA and CDR2 SQIVND (reference sequence). This CDR3 has 15 amino acids. This CDR3 reads CASSAQPGQRQPQHF. The CDR3 DNA sequence: TGTGCCAGTAGCGCGCAGCCGGGACAGCGGCAGCCCCAGCATTTT.

V gene TRBV5-4 combines with J gene TRBJ2-5; D is perhaps TRBD2 (7 bases). Trimming stripped 3 bases from V and 9 bases from J, with 15 bases between. Germline V gene data show CDR1 as SGHNT and CDR2 as YYREEE (reference sequence). The CDR3 loop spans 13 amino acids. The CDR3: CASSSDGEGAQYF. The CDR3, as DNA: TGTGCCAGCAGCTCAGACGGGGAGGGGGCCCAGTACTTC.

The chain has TRBV6-5 and TRBJ2-7, with D perhaps TRBD1 (6 bases). Trimming took 0 bases from V and 6 from J, leaving 15 bases between them. The length of the CDR3 is 15 residues. Germline loops: CDR1 MNHEY, CDR2 SVGAGI. CDR3 DNA sequence: TGTGCCAGCAGTTACTCGACGCAGGGGTTTTTCGAGCAGTACTTC. Its translation is CASSYSTQGFFEQYF.

This sequence joins TRBV7-2 and TRBJ2-5; D is perhaps TRBD2 (6 bases). Trimming cost V 4 bases and J 7 bases, with 22 bases left between them. Germline V gene data show CDR1 as SGHTA and CDR2 as FQGNSA. The CDR3 runs 16 residues. The CDR3 sequence is CASSYRFYNLGGTQYF. The CDR3 region has the DNA TGTGCCAGCAGCTACCGCTTCTACAATCTCGGGGGGACCCAGTACTTC.

V gene TRBV6-5 combines with J gene TRBJ2-7, with a tentative D call TRBD1 (5 bases). Germline CDR1 is MNHEY and CDR2 is SVGAGI. The V and J ends lost 0 bases and 3 bases respectively, with 9 bases between them. CDR3 length: 14 residues. In DNA, the CDR3 is TGTGCCAGCAGTTACTCGAACAGGTTCTACGAGCAGTACTTC. Its translation: CASSYSNRFYEQYF.

The chain recombines TRBV9 with TRBJ1-1; D call uncertain. Between the trimmed V and J ends, which lost 4 bases and 2 bases, there was a span of 15 bases. The germline CDR1 and CDR2 sequences are SGDLS and YYNGEE. The CDR3 runs to 15 residues. The CDR3 region is CASSHAIRSNTEAFF. The CDR3 nucleotides read TGTGCCAGCAGCCACGCCATTCGGAGTAACACTGAAGCTTTCTTT.

The chain links TRBV9 to TRBJ2-1, with D possibly matching TRBD1 (6 bases). This CDR3 contains 17 residues. The V end lost 0 bases, the J end lost 2 bases, and 15 bases lay between the germline ends. Germline V gene sequence: CDR1 SGDLS, CDR2 YYNGEE. Here the CDR3 reads CASSVEIGGGTYNEQFF. Here the CDR3 DNA reads TGTGCCAGCAGCGTAGAGATTGGGGGCGGTACCTACAATGAGCAGTTCTTC.

Written as DNA, the CDR3 is TGTGCCAGTAGTATAGATCACGGACAGGGATATGGCTACACCTTC. It yields the protein CASSIDHGQGYGYTF. The chain links TRBV19 to TRBJ1-2; the match to TRBD1 covers 8 bases. J lost 5 bases, V lost 0 bases, and 5 bases had no gene match. CDR3 length: 15 amino acids. The germline CDR1 and CDR2 sequences are LNHDA and SQIVND (reference sequence).

This chain links TRBV5-1 with TRBJ1-4; 9 positions match TRBD1. Trimming took 2 bases from V and 4 from J; bases not matched to a gene: 3. CDR1 is SGHRS and CDR2 is YFSETQ in the germline V gene. The CDR3 length is 15 residues. CDR3 amino acids: CASSFGQGYNEKLFF. CDR3 sequence (DNA): TGCGCCAGCAGCTTCGGACAGGGGTATAATGAAAAACTGTTTTTT.